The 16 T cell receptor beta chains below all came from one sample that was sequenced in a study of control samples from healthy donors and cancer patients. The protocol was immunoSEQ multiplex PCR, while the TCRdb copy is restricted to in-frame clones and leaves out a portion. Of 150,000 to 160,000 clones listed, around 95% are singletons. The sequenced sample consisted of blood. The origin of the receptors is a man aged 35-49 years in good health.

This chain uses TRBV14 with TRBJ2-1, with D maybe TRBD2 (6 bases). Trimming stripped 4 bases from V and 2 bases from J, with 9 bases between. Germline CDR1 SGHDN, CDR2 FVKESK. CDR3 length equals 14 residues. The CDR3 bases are TGTGCCAGCAGCCGCGGGGCACCCTACAATGAGCAGTTCTTC. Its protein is CASSRGAPYNEQFF.

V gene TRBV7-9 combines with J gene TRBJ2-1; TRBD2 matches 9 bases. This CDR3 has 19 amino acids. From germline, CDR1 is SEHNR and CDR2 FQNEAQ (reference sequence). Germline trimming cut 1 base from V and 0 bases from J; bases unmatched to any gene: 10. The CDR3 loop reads CASSLGLAGTPRSYNEQFF. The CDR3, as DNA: TGTGCCAGCAGCTTAGGCCTAGCGGGGACCCCACGCTCCTACAATGAGCAGTTCTTC. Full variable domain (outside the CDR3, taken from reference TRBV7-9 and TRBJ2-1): DTGVSQNPRHKITKRGQNVTFRCDPISEHNRLYWYRQTLGQGPEFLTYFQNEAQLEKSRLLSDRFSAERPKGSFSTLEIQRTEQGDSAMYLCASSLGLAGTPRSYNEQFFGPGTRLTVL.

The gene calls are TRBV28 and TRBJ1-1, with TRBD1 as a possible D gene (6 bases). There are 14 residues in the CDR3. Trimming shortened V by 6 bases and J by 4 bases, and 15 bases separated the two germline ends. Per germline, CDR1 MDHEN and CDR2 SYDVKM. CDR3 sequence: CASRRGGLGTEAFF. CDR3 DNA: TGTGCCAGCAGACGGGGGGGGCTCGGCACTGAAGCTTTCTTT.

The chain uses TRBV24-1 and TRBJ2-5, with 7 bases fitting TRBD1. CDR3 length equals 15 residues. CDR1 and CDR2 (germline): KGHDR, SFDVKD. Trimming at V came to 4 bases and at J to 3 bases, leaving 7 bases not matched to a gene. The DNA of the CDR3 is TGTGCCACCAGTGACCCGGGACAGACTAAAGAGACCCAGTACTTC. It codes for CATSDPGQTKETQYF.

The CDR3 DNA sequence: TGCGCCAGCAGCTTGGTGGGGGGAAACACCGGGGAGCTGTTTTTT. Encoded protein: CASSLVGGNTGELFF. J is TRBJ2-2 and V is TRBV5-1; tentatively, D is TRBD2 (6 bases). This CDR3 has 15 amino acids. V dropped 0 bases and J dropped 2 bases, with 8 bases sitting between them. The germline V gene has CDR1 SGHRS and CDR2 YFSETQ.

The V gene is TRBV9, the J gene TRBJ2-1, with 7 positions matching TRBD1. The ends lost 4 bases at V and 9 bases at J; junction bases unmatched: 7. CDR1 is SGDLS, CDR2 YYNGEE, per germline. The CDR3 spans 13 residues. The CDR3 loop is CASSLQGWSEQFF. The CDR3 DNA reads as TGTGCCAGCAGCTTACAGGGGTGGAGTGAGCAGTTCTTC.

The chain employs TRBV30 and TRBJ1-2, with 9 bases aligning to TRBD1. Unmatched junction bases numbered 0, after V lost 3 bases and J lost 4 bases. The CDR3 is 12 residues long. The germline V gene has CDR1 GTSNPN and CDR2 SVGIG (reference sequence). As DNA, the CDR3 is TGTGCCTGGAGGACAGGGGGCTATGGCTACACCTTC. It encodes CAWRTGGYGYTF.

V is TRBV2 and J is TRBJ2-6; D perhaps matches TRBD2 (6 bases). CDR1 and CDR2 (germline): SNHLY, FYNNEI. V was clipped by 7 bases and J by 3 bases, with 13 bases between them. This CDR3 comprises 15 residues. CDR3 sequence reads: CASIPREGGANVLTF. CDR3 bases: TGTGCCAGCATCCCGCGGGAAGGTGGGGCCAACGTCCTGACTTTC.

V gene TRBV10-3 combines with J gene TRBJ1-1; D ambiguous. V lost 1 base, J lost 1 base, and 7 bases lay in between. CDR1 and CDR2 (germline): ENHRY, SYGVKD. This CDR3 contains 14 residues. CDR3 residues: CAISELEENTEAFF. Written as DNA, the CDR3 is TGTGCCATCAGTGAGTTGGAGGAGAACACTGAAGCTTTCTTT.

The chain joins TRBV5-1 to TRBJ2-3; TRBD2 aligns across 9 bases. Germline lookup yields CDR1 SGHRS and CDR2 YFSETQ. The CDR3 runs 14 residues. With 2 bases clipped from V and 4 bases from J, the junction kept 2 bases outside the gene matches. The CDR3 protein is CASSFSGGADTQYF. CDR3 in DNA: TGCGCCAGCAGCTTTAGCGGGGGCGCAGATACGCAGTATTTT.

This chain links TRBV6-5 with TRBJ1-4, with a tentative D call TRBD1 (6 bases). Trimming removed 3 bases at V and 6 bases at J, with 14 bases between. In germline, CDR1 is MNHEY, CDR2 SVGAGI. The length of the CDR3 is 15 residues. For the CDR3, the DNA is TGTGCCAGCAGTTATTCGGGGGCAAGGCATGAAAAACTGTTTTTT. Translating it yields CASSYSGARHEKLFF.

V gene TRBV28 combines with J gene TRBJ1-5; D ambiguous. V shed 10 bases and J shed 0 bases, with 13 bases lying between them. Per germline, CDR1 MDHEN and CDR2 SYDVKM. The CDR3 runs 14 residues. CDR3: CANLRGYSNQPQHF. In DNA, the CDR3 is TGTGCCAACCTTCGGGGTTATAGCAATCAGCCCCAGCATTTT.

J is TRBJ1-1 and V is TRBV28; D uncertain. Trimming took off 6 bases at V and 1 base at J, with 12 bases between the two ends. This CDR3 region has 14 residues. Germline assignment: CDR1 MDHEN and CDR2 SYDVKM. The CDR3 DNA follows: TGTGCCAGCAGCCCCCCTCGCCAGAACACTGAAGCTTTCTTT. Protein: CASSPPRQNTEAFF.

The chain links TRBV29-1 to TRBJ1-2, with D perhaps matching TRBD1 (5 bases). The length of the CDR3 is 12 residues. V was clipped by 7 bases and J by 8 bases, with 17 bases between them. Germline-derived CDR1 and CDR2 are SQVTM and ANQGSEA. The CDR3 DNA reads TGCAGCGCTGGGACTGCGGGTTACGGCTACACCTTC. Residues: CSAGTAGYGYTF.

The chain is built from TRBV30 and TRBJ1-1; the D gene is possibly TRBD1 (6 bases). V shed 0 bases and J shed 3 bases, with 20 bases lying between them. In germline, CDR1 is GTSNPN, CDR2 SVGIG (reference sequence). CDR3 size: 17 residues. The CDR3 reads CAWSVVIRGAGYTEAFF. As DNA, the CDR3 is TGTGCCTGGAGTGTAGTAATCCGGGGGGCGGGGTACACTGAAGCTTTCTTT.

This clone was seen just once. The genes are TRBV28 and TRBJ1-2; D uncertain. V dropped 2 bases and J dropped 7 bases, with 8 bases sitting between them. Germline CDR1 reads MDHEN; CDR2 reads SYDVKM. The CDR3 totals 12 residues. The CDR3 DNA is TGTGCCAGCAGTTTAGAGGGTTCTGGCTACACCTTC. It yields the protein CASSLEGSGYTF.